These 8 T cell receptor beta chains were all obtained from the same sample, sequenced in a study of T cell responses to AZD1222 COVID-19 vaccine. Data came from immunoSEQ multiplex PCR; TCRdb stores just in-frame clones and leaves some out. The table includes 100,000 to 150,000 clones, roughly 91% detected once. Sample: peripheral blood, taken on day 0 of AZD1222 vaccination. These receptors were obtained from an adult in good health.

The table lists this clone with a count of one. J is TRBJ1-2 and V is TRBV7-2; D uncertain. The CDR3 length is 12 residues. V lost 0 bases, J lost 10 bases, and 9 bases lay in between. Looked up from germline, CDR1 is SGHTA and CDR2 is FQGNSA. The CDR3 region has the DNA TGTGCCAGCAGCTTAGCCGGGCCAGACTACACCTTC. Its translation: CASSLAGPDYTF.

Only a few counts were recorded for this clone. This rearrangement joins TRBV7-9 to TRBJ2-1; D is uncertain. CDR3 size: 13 residues. With 6 bases removed from V and 1 base from J, the gap between germline ends came to 7 bases. Germline V gene data show CDR1 as SEHNR and CDR2 as FQNEAQ (reference sequence). For the CDR3, the DNA is TGTGCCAGCAGAGATGGTTCCTACAATGAGCAGTTCTTC. Its translation: CASRDGSYNEQFF.

The chain employs TRBV5-5 and TRBJ2-7; TRBD1 matches at 10 bases. The CDR3 extends over 14 amino acids. CDR1 is SGHKS, CDR2 YYEKEE, per germline (reference sequence). V shed 6 bases and J 1 base; nucleotides not matched to a gene: 4. CDR3 amino acids: CASIPGQGSYEQYF. The CDR3 DNA follows: TGTGCCAGCATCCCGGGACAGGGGTCCTACGAGCAGTACTTC.

V and J are TRBV30 and TRBJ1-3; D is possibly TRBD1 (5 bases). The CDR3 extends over 14 amino acids. The V end lost 4 bases, the J end lost 2 bases, and 12 bases lay between the germline ends. Looked up from germline, CDR1 is GTSNPN and CDR2 is SVGIG (reference sequence). The CDR3 coding sequence is TGTGCCTGGAATGGGAGGGGAACTGGAAACACCATATATTTT. Protein: CAWNGRGTGNTIYF.

The CDR3 here is CASSLTGRSYNEQFF. CDR3 bases: TGTGCCAGCAGCTTAACGGGACGGAGTTACAATGAGCAGTTCTTC. The rearrangement links TRBV11-2 to TRBJ2-1; either TRBD1 or TRBD2 may fit D (5 bases each). CDR1 and CDR2 from the germline V gene are SGHAT and FQNNGV. Trimming removed 2 bases from V and 4 bases from J, with 12 bases in between. There are 15 residues in the CDR3.

This clone has a handful of counts. CDR3 bases: TGTGCCAGTAGTATCCCTACTCAACCCCTCCACTTT. As protein: CASSIPTQPLHF. The V gene is TRBV19, the J gene TRBJ1-6, with D hard to call. The V end was cut by 3 bases, the J end by 12 bases, with 9 bases between. The CDR3 has 12 residues. CDR1 LNHDA and CDR2 SQIVND come from the germline V gene (reference sequence).

This clone was seen once. The chain has TRBV11-2 and TRBJ1-1; D perhaps matches TRBD1 (6 bases). CDR3 size: 15 residues. From germline, CDR1 is SGHAT and CDR2 FQNNGV. The V and J ends lost 1 base and 1 base respectively, with 10 bases between them. This CDR3 is CASSLGKGGNTEAFF. The CDR3 DNA reads as TGTGCCAGCAGCTTAGGGAAAGGGGGGAACACTGAAGCTTTCTTT.

The rearrangement uses TRBV2 and TRBJ2-7; D not certain. The CDR3 loop spans 15 amino acids. Germline V gene sequence: CDR1 SNHLY, CDR2 FYNNEI. Between the trimmed V and J ends, which lost 0 bases and 1 base, there was a span of 10 bases. CDR3 coding DNA: TGTGCCAGCAGTGAAGCTGGACGGCCTTCCTACGAGCAGTACTTC. The encoded protein is CASSEAGRPSYEQYF.